Presented here are 10 T cell receptor beta chains from one specimen sequenced in a study of cytomegalovirus exposure and HLA in healthy donors. Both 60 Vbeta primers and 13 Jbeta primers went into the PCR. TCRdb's copy holds only in-frame clones and misses some; the assay was immunoSEQ multiplex PCR. The sample contains over 150,000 clones, about 82% of which appear only once. Sequencing was done on a sample of PBMCs. Receptor source: a woman aged 45-65 years in good health and CMV-seropositive.

The chain uses TRBV6-1 and TRBJ2-7, with D perhaps TRBD1 (5 bases). CDR1 MNHNS and CDR2 SASEGT come from the germline V gene. Trimming took 4 bases from V and 3 from J, leaving 13 bases between them. There are 14 residues in the CDR3. This chain's CDR3 is CASSGGSFGYEQYF. CDR3 bases: TGTGCCAGCAGTGGGGGCTCTTTTGGCTACGAGCAGTACTTC.

A few counts support this clone. This chain uses TRBV7-3 with TRBJ2-3; the D gene is possibly TRBD1 (6 bases). V was cut by 5 bases and J by 5 bases, with 14 bases left in between. From germline, CDR1 is SGHTA and CDR2 FQGTGA. The CDR3 sequence is 14 residues long. The CDR3 sequence: CASSLEPGVDTQYF. The CDR3 nucleotides are TGTGCCAGCAGCCTAGAACCAGGGGTAGATACGCAGTATTTT. Based on the CDR3 plus reference TRBV7-3 and TRBJ2-3, the full variable domain is GAGVSQTPSNKVTEKGKYVELRCDPISGHTALYWYRQSLGQGPEFLIYFQGTGAADDSGLPNDRFFAVRPEGSVSTLKIQRTERGDSAVYLCASSLEPGVDTQYFGPGTRLTVL.

The chain uses TRBV4-3 and TRBJ2-1, with 8 bases aligning to TRBD2. With 4 bases clipped from V and 2 bases from J, the junction kept 10 bases outside the gene matches. This CDR3 has 17 amino acids. Germline V CDR1 and CDR2: LGHNA, YSLEER. Written as DNA, the CDR3 is TGCGCCAGCAGCCTCCTGGGCTTAGCGGGGACCTACAATGAGCAGTTCTTC. Its translation is CASSLLGLAGTYNEQFF.

This clone appeared a single time. V and J are TRBV18 and TRBJ2-7, with D unresolved. The V end lost 5 bases, the J end lost 6 bases, and 11 bases lay between the germline ends. The length of the CDR3 is 12 residues. Germline CDR1 is KGHSH and CDR2 is LQKENI. CDR3 coding DNA: TGTGCCAGCTCATCGAGACTTGGCGAGCAGTACTTC. Amino acids: CASSSRLGEQYF.

The chain recombines TRBV18 with TRBJ2-3; no clear D. In germline, CDR1 is KGHSH, CDR2 LQKENI. Trimming pared 1 base from V and 6 bases from J, leaving 11 bases between. The CDR3 extends over 14 amino acids. The CDR3 sequence: CASSPRLARDTQYF. The DNA of the CDR3 is TGTGCCAGCTCACCACGGTTGGCTAGGGATACGCAGTATTTT.

The rearrangement links TRBV10-3 to TRBJ1-1; 8 bases map to TRBD1. Losses at the gene ends were 5 bases for V and 1 base for J; bases not matched to a gene: 3. CDR1 and CDR2 (germline): ENHRY, SYGVKD. The CDR3 runs 14 residues. For the CDR3, the DNA is TGTGCCATCAGTCGACAGGGGACGAACACTGAAGCTTTCTTT. It yields the protein CAISRQGTNTEAFF.

The rearrangement joins TRBV5-1 to TRBJ2-6; D gene unclear. This CDR3 contains 13 residues. Germline V CDR1 and CDR2: SGHRS, YFSETQ. Trimming pared 7 bases from V and 0 bases from J, leaving 5 bases between. CDR3 sequence reads: CASYNSGANVLTF. DNA for the CDR3: TGCGCCAGCTATAACTCTGGGGCCAACGTCCTGACTTTC.

This clone was counted between two and nine times. The gene calls are TRBV5-4 and TRBJ2-3, with a possible D match to TRBD2 (6 bases). The V gene's germline CDR1 is SGHNT and CDR2 YYREEE (reference sequence). The germline V and J ends were trimmed by 3 bases and 4 bases, with 15 bases remaining between them. There are 15 residues in the CDR3. The CDR3 here is CASSSLGPGADTQYF. CDR3 nucleotides: TGTGCCAGCAGCTCCCTGGGCCCGGGGGCAGATACGCAGTATTTT. Supplemented by reference TRBV5-4 and TRBJ2-3, the full variable domain reads ETGVTQSPTHLIKTRGQQVTLRCSSQSGHNTVSWYQQALGQGPQFIFQYYREEENGRGNFPPRFSGLQFPNYSSELNVNALELDDSALYLCASSSLGPGADTQYFGPGTRLTVL.

This chain joins TRBV7-2 and TRBJ1-2; no reliable D call. CDR3 length equals 15 residues. V lost 3 bases, J lost 4 bases, and 15 bases lay in between. Germline CDR1 and CDR2: SGHTA and FQGNSA. The CDR3 nucleotides are TGTGCCAGCAGCTTGAGGCCAAACGAGCTCTATGGCTACACCTTC. It is translated as CASSLRPNELYGYTF. Based on the CDR3 plus reference TRBV7-2 and TRBJ1-2, the full variable domain is GAGVSQSPSNKVTEKGKDVELRCDPISGHTALYWYRQSLGQGLEFLIYFQGNSAPDKSGLPSDRFSAERTGGSVSTLTIQRTQQEDSAVYLCASSLRPNELYGYTFGSGTRLTVV.

This clone was observed once. This sequence joins TRBV19 and TRBJ2-7, with D maybe TRBD1 (5 bases). The CDR3 length is 14 residues. Germline assignment: CDR1 LNHDA and CDR2 SQIVND (reference sequence). Trimming stripped 3 bases from V and 3 bases from J, with 12 bases between. The CDR3 region has the DNA TGTGCCAGTAGTATGTCAGCAGGGATCTACGAGCAGTACTTC. It encodes CASSMSAGIYEQYF.